This TCR beta chain was retrieved from a study of cytomegalovirus exposure and HLA in healthy donors. Study outcomes and limitations: Productive status was seen about 90% or about 30% of the time for most TCR beta V segments in an earlier analysis.

The primer mix had 60 Vbeta and 13 Jbeta primers. Some clones are missing from TCRdb's copy, which holds only in-frame ones; the method was immunoSEQ multiplex PCR. Among roughly 180,000 clones listed, 70% to 85% were seen once. Details on this clone: Its cognate antigen is unknown.

The length of the CDR3 is 16 residues. Germline trimming cut 3 bases from V and 2 bases from J; bases unmatched to any gene: 6. Looked up from germline, CDR1 is LNHDA and CDR2 is SQIVND (reference sequence). The sequence was obtained from a woman aged 25 to 39 in good health and CMV-seropositive. Sequences were obtained from PBMCs. This chain connects TRBV19 to TRBJ2-3; 9 bases align to TRBD2. CDR3 sequence: CASSIQLAGSTDTQYF. The DNA of the CDR3 is TGTGCCAGTAGTATTCAGCTAGCGGGGTCCACAGATACGCAGTATTTT.